This TCR beta chain appears in the sequencing data of a study of response to subunit inactivated influenza vaccine. Study results and caveats: That few new T cells are recruited by each seasonal influenza vaccination was the authors' suggestion.

TCRdb processed the RT-PCR reads anew with MiXCR; each CDR3 protein has one entry. The profile shows 600,000 to 850,000 distinct CDR3 sequences, about 15% of them singletons. In regard to this clonotype: Its target is unknown.

V was shortened by 4 bases and J by 1 base, with 11 bases between the two germline ends. Germline values: CDR1 SGHTA, CDR2 FQGNSA. This CDR3 is 15 amino acids long. This receptor was obtained from a man aged 45-65 years who received an inactivated influenza vaccine. This rearrangement joins TRBV7-2 to TRBJ2-1; D is possibly TRBD2 (6 bases). Sequenced here: PBMCs from blood, sampled 14 days before vaccination. The CDR3 sequence: CASSYFSGSYNEQFF. The DNA of the CDR3 is TGTGCCAGCAGCTACTTTAGCGGTTCCTACAATGAGCAGTTCTTC.